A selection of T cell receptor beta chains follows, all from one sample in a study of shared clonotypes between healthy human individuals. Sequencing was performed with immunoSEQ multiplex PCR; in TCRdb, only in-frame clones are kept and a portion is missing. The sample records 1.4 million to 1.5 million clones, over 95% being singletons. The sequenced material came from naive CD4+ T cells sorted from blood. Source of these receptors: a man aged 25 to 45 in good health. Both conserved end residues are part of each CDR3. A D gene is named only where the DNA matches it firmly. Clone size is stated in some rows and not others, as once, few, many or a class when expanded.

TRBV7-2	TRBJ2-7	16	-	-	CASSPETLYSSYEQYF	TGTGCCAGCAGCCCGGAGACTCTCTATAGCTCCTACGAGCAGTACTTC
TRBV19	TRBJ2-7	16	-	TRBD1	CASSKTGTGYSYEQYF	TGTGCCAGTAGTAAGACCGGGACAGGGTACTCCTACGAGCAGTACTTC
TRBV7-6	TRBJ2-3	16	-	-	CASSLAGFGDTDTQYF	TGTGCCAGCAGCTTAGCGGGGTTTGGAGACACAGATACGCAGTATTTT
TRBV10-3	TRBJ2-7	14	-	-	CAISESQGIYEQYF	TGTGCCATCAGTGAGTCGCAGGGTATCTACGAGCAGTACTTC
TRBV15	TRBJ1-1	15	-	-	CATSRVGVGNTEAFF	TGTGCCACCAGCAGAGTGGGGGTAGGGAACACTGAAGCTTTCTTT
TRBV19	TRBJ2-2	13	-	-	CASSIMSTGELFF	TGTGCCAGTAGTATAATGAGTACCGGGGAGCTGTTTTTT
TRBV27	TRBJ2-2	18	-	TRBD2	CASSLRLAGGPNTGELFF	TGTGCCAGCAGTTTGAGACTAGCGGGAGGGCCGAACACCGGGGAGCTGTTTTTT
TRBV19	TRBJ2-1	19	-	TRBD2	CASTRALAGAGVFNNEQFF	TGTGCCAGTACCAGGGCACTAGCGGGAGCCGGGGTATTTAACAATGAGCAGTTCTTC
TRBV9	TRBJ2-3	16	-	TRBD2	CASSAQREGPVDTQYF	TGTGCCAGCAGCGCCCAGCGGGAGGGCCCCGTAGATACGCAGTATTTT
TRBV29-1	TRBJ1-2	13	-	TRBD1	CSVEMTGDGGYTF	TGCAGCGTTGAGATGACAGGGGACGGTGGCTACACCTTC
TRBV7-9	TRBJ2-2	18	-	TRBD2	CASSLAGRGGKYTGELFF	TGTGCCAGCAGCTTAGCCGGACGGGGAGGGAAATACACCGGGGAGCTGTTTTTT
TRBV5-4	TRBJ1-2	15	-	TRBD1	CASSPGQGWNYGYTF	TGTGCCAGCAGCCCAGGACAGGGTTGGAACTATGGCTACACCTTC
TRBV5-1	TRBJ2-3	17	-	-	CASSLEGHRTSTDTQYF	TGCGCCAGCAGCTTGGAAGGGCACCGGACTTCCACAGATACGCAGTATTTT
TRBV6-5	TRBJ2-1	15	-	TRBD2	CASRRAGISYNEQFF	TGTGCCAGCAGGAGAGCGGGAATCTCCTACAATGAGCAGTTCTTC
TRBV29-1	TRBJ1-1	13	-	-	CSGQAGRNTEAFF	TGCAGCGGCCAAGCAGGGAGGAACACTGAAGCTTTCTTT
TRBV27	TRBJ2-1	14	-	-	CASKLTNPYNEQFF	TGTGCCAGCAAACTTACAAACCCCTACAATGAGCAGTTCTTC
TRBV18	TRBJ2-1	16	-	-	CASSPSRGGSYNEQFF	TGTGCCAGCTCACCATCGAGAGGGGGATCGTACAATGAGCAGTTCTTC
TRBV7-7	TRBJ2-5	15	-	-	CASSYRRGGQETQYF	TGTGCTAGCAGCTACCGCAGGGGAGGGCAAGAGACCCAGTACTTC
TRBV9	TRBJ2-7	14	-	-	CASSVGSDLYEQYF	TGTGCCAGCAGCGTAGGGTCAGACCTCTACGAGCAGTACTTC
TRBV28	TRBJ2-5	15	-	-	CASTSPVKGWETQYF	TGTGCCAGCACTTCACCGGTCAAGGGCTGGGAGACCCAGTACTTC
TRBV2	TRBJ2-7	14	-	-	CASSEDWATYEQYF	TGTGCCAGCAGTGAAGATTGGGCAACCTACGAGCAGTACTTC
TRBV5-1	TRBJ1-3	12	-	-	CASSLGGNTIYF	TGCGCCAGCAGCTTGGGTGGAAACACCATATATTTT
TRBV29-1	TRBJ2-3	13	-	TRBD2	CSVVGLSTDTQYF	TGCAGCGTTGTGGGACTAAGCACAGATACGCAGTATTTT
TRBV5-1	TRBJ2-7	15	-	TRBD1	CASSSIPTGLDEQYF	TGCGCCAGCAGCTCGATACCGACAGGGCTGGACGAGCAGTACTTC
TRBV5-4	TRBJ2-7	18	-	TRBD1	CASSYRPSGTGGYYEQYF	TGTGCCAGCAGTTATCGACCTTCCGGGACAGGGGGTTACTACGAGCAGTACTTC
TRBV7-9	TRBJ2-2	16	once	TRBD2	CASSLTSGTNTGELFF	TGTGCCAGCAGCTTAACTAGCGGAACTAACACCGGGGAGCTGTTTTTT
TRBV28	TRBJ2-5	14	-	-	CASSLLDRQETQYF	TGTGCCAGCAGTCTATTGGACAGACAAGAGACCCAGTACTTC
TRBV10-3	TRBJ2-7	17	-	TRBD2	CAISVPPSSGQTYEQYF	TGTGCCATCAGTGTTCCCCCCTCTAGCGGCCAAACCTACGAGCAGTACTTC
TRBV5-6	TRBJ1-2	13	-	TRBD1	CASSHEGAYGYTF	TGTGCCAGCAGCCACGAGGGGGCCTATGGCTACACCTTC
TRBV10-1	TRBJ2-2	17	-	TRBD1	CASSEGDRGRRAGELFF	TGCGCCAGCAGTGAAGGGGACAGGGGGCGCCGGGCCGGGGAGCTGTTTTTT
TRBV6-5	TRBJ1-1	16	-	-	CASSYSPNSPRTEAFF	TGTGCCAGCAGTTACTCACCCAACAGCCCAAGAACTGAAGCTTTCTTT
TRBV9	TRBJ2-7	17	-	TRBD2	CASSPSSGSSGFYEQYF	TGTGCCAGCAGCCCCTCAAGCGGGTCTAGCGGGTTCTACGAGCAGTACTTC
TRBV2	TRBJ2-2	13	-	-	CASSAGVTGELFF	TGTGCCAGCAGTGCCGGGGTGACCGGGGAGCTGTTTTTT
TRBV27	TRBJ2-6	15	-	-	CASSGSRAGANVLTF	TGTGCCAGCAGCGGAAGTCGGGCTGGGGCCAACGTCCTGACTTTC
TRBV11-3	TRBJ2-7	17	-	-	CASSLVLTDPSSYEQYF	TGTGCCAGCAGCTTAGTGTTGACGGACCCAAGCTCCTACGAGCAGTACTTC
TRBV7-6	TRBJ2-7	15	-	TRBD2	CASSLIAGGSYEQYF	TGTGCCAGCAGCTTAATAGCGGGAGGCTCCTACGAGCAGTACTTC
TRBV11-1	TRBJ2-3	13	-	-	CASSIRRTDTQYF	TGTGCCAGCAGCATACGACGCACAGATACGCAGTATTTT
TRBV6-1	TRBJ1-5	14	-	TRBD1	CASSGTGGYQPQHF	TGTGCCAGCAGTGGGACAGGGGGTTATCAGCCCCAGCATTTT
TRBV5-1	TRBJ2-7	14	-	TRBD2	CASSSSGSSYEQYF	TGCGCCAGCAGCTCTAGCGGGAGTTCCTACGAGCAGTACTTC
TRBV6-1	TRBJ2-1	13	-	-	CASSETGAIEQFF	TGTGCCAGCAGTGAAACAGGCGCTATTGAGCAGTTCTTC
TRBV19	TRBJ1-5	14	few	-	CASTNRVSNQPQHF	TGTGCCAGTACGAACAGGGTAAGCAATCAGCCCCAGCATTTT
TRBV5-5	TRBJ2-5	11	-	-	CASSFGETQYF	TGTGCCAGCAGCTTTGGAGAGACCCAGTACTTC
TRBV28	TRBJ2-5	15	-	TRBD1	CASSGYRGLRETQYF	TGTGCCAGCAGTGGATACAGGGGGCTAAGAGAGACCCAGTACTTC
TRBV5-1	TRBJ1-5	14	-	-	CASSFGNDGQPQHF	TGCGCCAGCAGCTTTGGAAACGACGGCCAGCCCCAGCATTTT
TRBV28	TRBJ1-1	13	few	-	CASNSGSVHPDFF	TGTGCCAGCAACTCCGGGAGCGTCCATCCTGATTTCTTT
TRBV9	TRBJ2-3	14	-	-	CASSGGTSTDTQYF	TGTGCCAGCAGCGGAGGGACTTCGACAGATACGCAGTATTTT
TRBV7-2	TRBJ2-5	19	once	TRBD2	CASRSGTSGLLGLQETQYF	TGTGCCAGCAGATCCGGGACTAGCGGCCTACTTGGGCTACAAGAGACCCAGTACTTC
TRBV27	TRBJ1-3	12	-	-	CASSLTGNTIYF	TGTGCCAGCAGTTTAACCGGAAACACCATATATTTT
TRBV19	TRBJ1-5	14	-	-	CASSTETRTQPQHF	TGTGCCAGTAGTACCGAGACACGAACGCAGCCCCAGCATTTT
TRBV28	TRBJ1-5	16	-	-	CASGRLRQTSNQPQHF	TGTGCCAGCGGAAGGCTCCGACAGACAAGCAATCAGCCCCAGCATTTT
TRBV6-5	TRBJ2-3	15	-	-	CASSFSYPSTDTQYF	TGTGCCAGCAGTTTTTCGTATCCCAGCACAGATACGCAGTATTTT
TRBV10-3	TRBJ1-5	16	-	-	CAISERVGNPGQPQHF	TGTGCCATCAGTGAGAGGGTAGGGAACCCAGGTCAGCCCCAGCATTTT
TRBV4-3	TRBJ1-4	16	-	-	CASSQEEAGANEKLFF	TGCGCCAGCAGCCAAGAGGAAGCGGGGGCTAATGAAAAACTGTTTTTT
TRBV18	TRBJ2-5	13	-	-	CASSPPIKETQYF	TGTGCCAGCTCACCACCCATCAAAGAGACCCAGTACTTC
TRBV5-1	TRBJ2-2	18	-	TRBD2	CASSGGLAGLLNTGELFF	TGCGCCAGCAGCGGGGGACTAGCGGGTCTCCTGAACACCGGGGAGCTGTTTTTT
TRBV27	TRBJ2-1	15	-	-	CASSLVQGPYNEQFF	TGTGCCAGCAGTTTAGTCCAGGGGCCCTACAATGAGCAGTTCTTC
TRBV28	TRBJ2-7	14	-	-	CASTLGGPPYEQYF	TGTGCCAGCACCCTCGGGGGGCCCCCCTACGAGCAGTACTTC
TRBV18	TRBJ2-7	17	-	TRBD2	CASSPKGTSGNPYEQYF	TGTGCCAGCTCACCCAAGGGGACTAGCGGTAACCCCTACGAGCAGTACTTC
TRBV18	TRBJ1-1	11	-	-	CASSPANGAFF	TGTGCCAGCTCACCAGCTAACGGGGCTTTCTTT
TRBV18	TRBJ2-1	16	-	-	CASSLRRAGGDDEQFF	TGTGCCAGCTCACTGCGGAGGGCAGGGGGTGACGATGAGCAGTTCTTC